Following are 9 T cell receptor beta chains from one sample sequenced in a study of blood T cell repertoires in COVID-19. The data were produced by immunoSEQ multiplex PCR, yet TCRdb's version contains in-frame clones alone and is incomplete. The sample has more than 200,000 clones, about 87% seen once; the top ten hold about 1.7%. Sequences were obtained from peripheral blood. The receptors were sampled from a man in his sixties or seventies with acute or convalescent COVID-19.

This clone was recorded many times. The junction departs from the called germline gene at one end, perhaps through a read error. The V call is TRBV29-1, the J call TRBJ1-2; D might be TRBD1 (6 bases). Looked up from germline, CDR1 is SQVTM and CDR2 is ANQGSEA. The length of the CDR3 is 11 residues. The chain's CDR3 is CSARSAGDSFF. The CDR3 DNA sequence: TGCAGCGCACGGTCGGCAGGGGATTCTTTCTTC.

This rearrangement joins TRBV3-1 (or the pseudogene TRBV3-2) to TRBJ1-4; weak D call: TRBD1 (6 bases). Germline CDR1 reads LGHDT; CDR2 reads YNNKEL (reference sequence). V was trimmed by 4 bases and J by 0 bases, leaving 15 bases between them. The length of the CDR3 is 17 residues. CDR3 coding DNA: TGTGCCAGCAGCCTCCGACAGGCGCTAACAACTAATGAAAAACTGTTTTTT. Translation: CASSLRQALTTNEKLFF.

The chain employs TRBV9 and TRBJ2-7; possible D gene TRBD1, 5 bases. The CDR3 runs to 13 residues. V dropped 0 bases and J dropped 7 bases, with 11 bases sitting between them. Germline V gene data show CDR1 as SGDLS and CDR2 as YYNGEE. The DNA for the CDR3 is TGTGCCAGCAGCGTAGGGACCAAGGGGGAGCAGTACTTC. Its protein is CASSVGTKGEQYF.

J is TRBJ1-1 and V is TRBV27; D perhaps matches TRBD1 (5 bases). Germline V gene sequence: CDR1 MNHEY, CDR2 SMNVEV (reference sequence). This CDR3 spans 16 amino acids. The ends were cut back, 2 bases at V and 1 base at J, with 14 bases in the middle. CDR3 nucleotide sequence: TGTGCCAGCAGTTTAGAACGACAGACTCAGAACACTGAAGCTTTCTTT. This gives the protein CASSLERQTQNTEAFF.

This chain uses TRBV28 with TRBJ1-5, with 9 bases identical to TRBD1. Germline V CDR1 and CDR2: MDHEN, SYDVKM. This CDR3 has 15 amino acids. V trimming: 3 bases; J trimming: 4 bases; junction bases outside the gene matches: 4. CDR3 sequence reads: CASSLPTGGNQPQHF. Here the CDR3 DNA reads TGTGCCAGCAGTTTGCCGACAGGGGGGAATCAGCCCCAGCATTTT.

The chain recombines TRBV10-3 with TRBJ1-3; D remains ambiguous. Trimming left V 4 bases short and J 1 base short, with 5 bases between. Germline V CDR1 and CDR2: ENHRY, SYGVKD. CDR3 length equals 13 residues. The CDR3 nucleotides are TGTGCCATCAGTGGAGGGTCTGGAAACACCATATATTTT. It specifies CAISGGSGNTIYF.

J is TRBJ2-7 and V is TRBV4-1; D might be TRBD1 (6 bases). This CDR3 comprises 15 residues. CDR1 is MGHRA, CDR2 YSYEKL, per germline. The V gene lost 0 bases and the J gene lost 4 bases, with 13 bases spanning the gap. CDR3 sequence: CASSQDPGERYEQYF. The CDR3 nucleotides read TGCGCCAGCAGCCAAGATCCAGGGGAGAGGTACGAGCAGTACTTC.

In regard to this clone: Additional DNA sequences in this sample encode the identical CDR3. V gene TRBV5-1 combines with J gene TRBJ1-3; the D is unclear. V dropped 2 bases and J dropped 0 bases, with 6 bases sitting between them. Germline CDR1 SGHRS, CDR2 YFSETQ. The CDR3 length is 14 residues. The CDR3 protein is CASSLTGSGNTIYF. CDR3 bases: TGCGCCAGCAGCTTAACGGGCTCTGGAAACACCATATATTTT.

This chain links TRBV6-6 with TRBJ2-1; 7 nucleotides line up with TRBD1. The CDR3 is made up of 12 amino acids. Germline V gives CDR1 MNHNY, CDR2 SVGAGI (reference sequence). V dropped 5 bases and J dropped 15; count of bases not matched to a gene: 10. Here the CDR3 reads CASSERQGRPFF. CDR3 DNA sequence: TGTGCCAGCAGTGAGAGACAGGGCCGCCCGTTCTTC.